This entry lists 20 T cell receptor beta chains sequenced from one sample in a study of PD-1 blockade in mismatch repair-deficient tumors (dated by TCRdb to 2016 to 2017). Receptor libraries were prepared by the immunoSEQ multiplex PCR assay. Held by TCRdb, this immuneACCESS table contains in-frame sequences only and omits some clones. Under half of the omission traces to an unresolved V gene where checked; the cause of the rest is unknown. This sample lists about 79,000 clones; approximately 80% were detected once. The ten largest clones represent roughly 5.5% of the sample. Specimen: peripheral blood, collected 44 weeks after starting pembrolizumab. These receptors were obtained from an adult with mismatch repair-deficient cancer.

The chain couples TRBV12-5 to TRBJ1-5, with TRBD1 as a possible D gene (5 bases). Germline V gene lookup returns CDR1 LGHNT and CDR2 FRNRAP. The CDR3 is made up of 14 amino acids. Trimming pared 5 bases from V and 9 bases from J, leaving 17 bases between. The CDR3 nucleotides read TGTGCTAGTGGTCTCGGGACCCCCGGGTCGCCCCAGCATTTT. This sequence encodes CASGLGTPGSPQHF.

This chain joins TRBV2 and TRBJ2-7; the D gene is possibly TRBD2 (6 bases). Germline V lookup: CDR1 SNHLY, CDR2 FYNNEI. The CDR3 spans 12 residues. V was clipped by 6 bases and J by 6 bases, with 12 bases between them. CDR3 sequence: CASSRRGVEQYF. CDR3 nucleotide sequence: TGTGCCAGCAGCCGCCGCGGGGTCGAGCAGTACTTC.

J is TRBJ2-1 and V is TRBV19; D is possibly TRBD2 (6 bases). Trimming stripped 1 base from V and 5 bases from J, with 9 bases between. Germline CDR1 LNHDA, CDR2 SQIVND (reference sequence). CDR3 length: 14 amino acids. For the CDR3, the DNA is TGTGCCAGTAGTATAGGGGGCGGGGACAATGAGCAGTTCTTC. Translation: CASSIGGGDNEQFF. Full variable domain (rest looked up from reference TRBV19 and TRBJ2-1): DGGITQSPKYLFRKEGQNVTLSCEQNLNHDAMYWYRQDPGQGLRLIYYSQIVNDFQKGDIAEGYSVSREKKESFPLTVTSAQKNPTAFYLCASSIGGGDNEQFFGPGTRLTVL.

About this clone: The sample carries other DNA sequences with the same CDR3. The rearrangement joins TRBV5-1 to TRBJ2-3; 10 bases fit TRBD2. CDR1 and CDR2 from the germline V gene are SGHRS and YFSETQ. J was trimmed by 3 bases and V by 3 bases; bases with no gene match: 1. This CDR3 region has 14 residues. The CDR3 reads CASSSGLATDTQYF. The CDR3 nucleotides are TGCGCCAGCAGCTCGGGACTAGCGACAGATACGCAGTATTTT.

The rearrangement links TRBV11-3 to TRBJ2-3; 8 bases are shared with TRBD1. V lost 6 bases to trimming and J lost 4 bases; unmatched junction nucleotides: 18. Germline-derived CDR1 and CDR2 are SGHNT and YENEEA. The CDR3 sequence is 18 residues long. The CDR3 nucleotides read TGTGCCAGCAGACGAAGCCCGACAGGGGTGATTCGGGCAGATACGCAGTATTTT. Its translation: CASRRSPTGVIRADTQYF.

This clone was seen more than once but under ten times. This sequence joins TRBV6-1 and TRBJ1-5, with 8 bases lining up with TRBD1. This CDR3 comprises 13 residues. Unmatched junction bases numbered 6, after V lost 5 bases and J lost 9 bases. CDR1 and CDR2 (germline): MNHNS, SASEGT. For the CDR3, the DNA is TGTGCCAGCAGTAAAGAACAGGGGGTGCCCCAGCATTTT. It yields the protein CASSKEQGVPQHF.

The J gene is TRBJ2-1, the V gene TRBV19; TRBD2 matches at 8 bases. Germline V CDR1 and CDR2: LNHDA, SQIVND (reference sequence). This CDR3 is 15 amino acids long. J lost 9 bases, V lost 5 bases, and 12 bases had no gene match. The CDR3 coding sequence is TGTGCCAGTAGTTCCTGGCGGGAGGATCAAGGTGAGCAGTTCTTC. Its protein product is CASSSWREDQGEQFF.

The rearrangement joins TRBV2 to TRBJ2-3; 7 bases map to TRBD1. The CDR3 totals 13 residues. J lost 4 bases, V lost 6 bases, and 4 bases had no gene match. Per germline, CDR1 SNHLY and CDR2 FYNNEI. In DNA form, the CDR3 reads TGTGCCAGCAGAAGAGACAGGGCAGATACGCAGTATTTT. Amino acid sequence: CASRRDRADTQYF. The entire variable domain, with the rest obtained from reference TRBV2 and TRBJ2-3, is as follows: EPEVTQTPSHQVTQMGQEVILRCVPISNHLYFYWYRQILGQKVEFLVSFYNNEISEKSEIFDDQFSVERPDGSNFTLKIRSTKLEDSAMYFCASRRDRADTQYFGPGTRLTVL.

This chain connects TRBV5-1 to TRBJ2-7; D could derive from TRBD1 or TRBD2 (5 bases each). Trimming removed 0 bases from V and 5 bases from J, with 15 bases in between. The CDR3 runs to 15 residues. CDR1 SGHRS and CDR2 YFSETQ come from the germline V gene. This chain's CDR3 is CASSLAVSLGHEQYF. The CDR3, as DNA: TGCGCCAGCAGCTTGGCAGTCTCCCTGGGACACGAGCAGTACTTC.

This sequence joins TRBV7-2 and TRBJ2-7; no definite D call. Trimming removed 4 bases at V and 2 bases at J, with 12 bases between. The CDR3 runs 14 residues. Germline assignment: CDR1 SGHTA and CDR2 FQGNSA. In DNA, the CDR3 is TGTGCCAGCAGCTCCAGCAGCGTAACCTACGAGCAGTACTTC. It yields the protein CASSSSSVTYEQYF.

In nucleotides, the CDR3 is TGTGCCAGCAGCCCGGGACCCGGACAGTACGACGAGCAGTACTTC. This codes for CASSPGPGQYDEQYF. The chain carries TRBV7-9 and TRBJ2-7; weak D call: TRBD1 (6 bases). This CDR3 is built from 15 residues. Germline V lookup: CDR1 SEHNR, CDR2 FQNEAQ (reference sequence). Trimming took 5 bases from V and 5 from J, leaving 19 bases between them.

This clone was found a few times. V usage is TRBV11-3 and J usage is TRBJ2-5; tentative D call: TRBD2 (6 bases). CDR1 and CDR2 from the germline V gene are SGHNT and YENEEA. The length of the CDR3 is 16 residues. The DNA for the CDR3 is TGTGCTAGCGCCGCCGGGAGTCCGAATGGCCAAGAGACCCAGTACTTC. Its translation: CASAAGSPNGQETQYF. The whole variable domain, filled in from reference TRBV11-3 and TRBJ2-5, reads EAGVVQSPRYKIIEKKQPVAFWCNPISGHNTLYWYLQNLGQGPELLIRYENEEAVDDSQLPKDRFSAERLKGVDSTLKIQPAELGDSAVYLCASAAGSPNGQETQYFGPGTRLLVL.

The chain carries TRBV18 and TRBJ1-1; 7 bases align to TRBD1. The CDR3 totals 13 residues. The trim removed 2 bases at V and 3 bases at J, leaving 0 bases unmatched. Germline V lookup: CDR1 KGHSH, CDR2 LQKENI. CDR3 sequence (DNA): TGTGCCAGCTCACCAACAGGGGACACTGAAGCTTTCTTT. Protein: CASSPTGDTEAFF.

The chain uses TRBV18 and TRBJ2-3; D uncertain. Germline V gives CDR1 KGHSH, CDR2 LQKENI. V lost 8 bases, J lost 4 bases, and 7 bases lay in between. The CDR3 is 11 amino acids. The chain's CDR3 is CASLSSDTQYF. As DNA, the CDR3 is TGTGCCAGCCTATCATCAGATACGCAGTATTTT.

The chain has TRBV6-5 and TRBJ1-2; TRBD1 might be the D (6 bases). Between the trimmed V and J ends, which lost 5 bases and 3 bases, there was a span of 10 bases. CDR3 length: 13 residues. CDR1 is MNHEY, CDR2 SVGAGI, per germline. This CDR3 reads CASSGGGYYGYTF. The CDR3 DNA sequence: TGTGCCAGCAGTGGGGGCGGATACTATGGCTACACCTTC.

The gene calls are TRBV29-1 and TRBJ1-1, with D perhaps TRBD1 (5 bases). Trimming took 7 bases from V and 7 from J, leaving 19 bases between them. From germline, CDR1 is SQVTM and CDR2 ANQGSEA. This CDR3 contains 13 residues. Here the CDR3 reads CSARGELGGEAFF. For the CDR3, the DNA is TGCAGCGCCCGGGGGGAGCTTGGCGGTGAAGCTTTCTTT.

The rearrangement uses TRBV11-3 and TRBJ2-2; D is perhaps TRBD1 (5 bases). Trimming took off 4 bases at V and 5 bases at J, with 11 bases between the two ends. The length of the CDR3 is 14 residues. Germline CDR1 is SGHNT and CDR2 is YENEEA. The CDR3: CASSWAQGTGELFF. CDR3 nucleotide sequence: TGTGCCAGCAGCTGGGCGCAGGGTACCGGGGAGCTGTTTTTT.

This sequence joins TRBV4-2 and TRBJ2-3; D unclear. With 1 base removed from V and 0 bases from J, the gap between germline ends came to 5 bases. This CDR3 is 14 amino acids long. From germline, CDR1 is LGHNA and CDR2 YNFKEQ. The CDR3 region is CASSQGWSTDTQYF. The CDR3, as DNA: TGTGCCAGCAGCCAAGGGTGGAGCACAGATACGCAGTATTTT.

In its sample, this clone was seen a few times. V gene TRBV19 combines with J gene TRBJ2-7; 7 nucleotides match TRBD2. Germline V lookup: CDR1 LNHDA, CDR2 SQIVND (reference sequence). V lost 4 bases, J lost 4 bases, and 7 bases stayed unmatched. The CDR3 consists of 14 residues. CDR3 nucleotide sequence: TGTGCCAGTAGTAAGGGCGGGAGTTCTTACGAGCAGTACTTC. Residues: CASSKGGSSYEQYF.

The CDR3 loop is CAISESSAGGHNEQFF. In DNA, the CDR3 is TGTGCCATCAGTGAGTCGTCCGCGGGAGGGCACAATGAGCAGTTCTTC. The chain joins TRBV10-3 to TRBJ2-1, with 9 bases lining up with TRBD2. The CDR3 extends over 16 amino acids. Unmatched junction bases numbered 5, after V lost 0 bases and J lost 5 bases. Germline-derived CDR1 and CDR2 are ENHRY and SYGVKD.